The sequence of this T cell receptor (beta chain) was determined in a study of blood T cell repertoires in COVID-19. V shed 7 bases and J 2 bases; nucleotides not matched to a gene: 6. This CDR3 contains 14 residues. CDR1 and CDR2 (germline): MGHDK, SYGVNS. Repertoires were generated with immunoSEQ multiplex PCR, while TCRdb's copy carries only in-frame clones and drops some. The table records more than 250,000 clones, around 84% of them present only once. The V call is TRBV25-1, the J call TRBJ2-7; 9 nucleotides match TRBD2. Sequences were obtained from PBMCs or T cells enriched from blood (not recorded which). This sequence was found in a man between 40 and 49 years old who had been exposed to COVID-19. CDR3 loop: CASTKTSGPYEQYF. As DNA, the CDR3 is TGTGCCAGCACAAAGACTAGCGGCCCCTACGAGCAGTACTTC.